Listed below are T cell receptor beta chains from one sample, sequenced in a study of technical replicates of blood from several donors. Sequencing used immunoSEQ multiplex PCR; TCRdb keeps in-frame clones, though not all of them. Here the sample spans about 56,000 clones, roughly 95% being singletons. Material: PBMCs. The origin of the receptors is a human donor in good health. Some clones in this sample may be carry-over from other donors' samples. Each CDR3 is given without its conserved first and last residue.

j_call: TRBJ2-5; v_call: TRBV4-1; cdr3_aa: ASSHLRQGQETQY
j_call: TRBJ1-4; v_call: TRBV30; cdr3_aa: AWRRTGREKLF
j_call: TRBJ2-7; v_call: TRBV11-3; cdr3_aa: ASSSQPNSPQY
j_call: TRBJ2-5; v_call: TRBV5-1; cdr3_aa: ASRPLAGETQY
j_call: TRBJ2-6; v_call: TRBV2; cdr3_aa: ASQPGTGRAGANVLT
j_call: TRBJ2-2; v_call: TRBV4-1; cdr3_aa: ASSAREDTGELF
j_call: TRBJ2-7; v_call: TRBV4-3; cdr3_aa: ASSQGLDNYEQY
j_call: TRBJ1-2; v_call: TRBV9; cdr3_aa: ASSERDRAFMGYGYT
j_call: TRBJ2-3; v_call: TRBV6-1; cdr3_aa: ASSADGGGTDTQY
j_call: TRBJ1-5; v_call: TRBV18; cdr3_aa: ASSPSPGGQPQH
j_call: TRBJ1-2; v_call: TRBV12-5; cdr3_aa: ASGLVREGYT
j_call: TRBJ1-1; v_call: TRBV18; cdr3_aa: ASSQTENTEAF
j_call: TRBJ2-7; v_call: TRBV5-6; cdr3_aa: ASSFVSGVGQY
j_call: TRBJ2-1; v_call: TRBV5-6; cdr3_aa: ATLAAGNEQF
j_call: TRBJ1-2; v_call: TRBV5-6; cdr3_aa: ASSTADRGLGGYT
j_call: TRBJ1-1; v_call: TRBV25-1; cdr3_aa: ASSEDRAFSTEAF
j_call: TRBJ1-5; v_call: TRBV30; cdr3_aa: AWSAGSNQPQH
j_call: TRBJ1-5; v_call: TRBV30; cdr3_aa: AWSGGTGRQPQH
j_call: TRBJ2-3; v_call: TRBV11-2; cdr3_aa: ASSLDSSRGTDTQY